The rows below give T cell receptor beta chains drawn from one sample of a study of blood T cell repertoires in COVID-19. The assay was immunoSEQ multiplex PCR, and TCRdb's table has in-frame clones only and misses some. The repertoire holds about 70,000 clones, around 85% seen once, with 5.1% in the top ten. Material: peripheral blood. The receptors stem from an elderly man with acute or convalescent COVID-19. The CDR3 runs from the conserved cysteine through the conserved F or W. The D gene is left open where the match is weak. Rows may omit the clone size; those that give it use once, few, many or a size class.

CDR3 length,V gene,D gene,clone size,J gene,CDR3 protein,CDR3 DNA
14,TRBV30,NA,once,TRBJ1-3,CAWSVQYSGNTIYF,TGTGCCTGGAGTGTACAGTACTCTGGAAACACCATATATTTT
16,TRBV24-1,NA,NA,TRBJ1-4,CATSDSKDGGNEKLFF,TGTGCCACCAGTGATTCAAAGGACGGGGGGAATGAAAAACTGTTTTTT
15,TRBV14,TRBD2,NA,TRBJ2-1,CASRSSGGAYNEQFF,TGTGCCAGCAGATCCAGCGGGGGGGCCTACAATGAGCAGTTCTTC
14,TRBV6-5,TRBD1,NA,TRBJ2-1,CASVQGTYSHEQFF,TGTGCCAGCGTACAGGGGACATATAGCCATGAGCAGTTCTTC
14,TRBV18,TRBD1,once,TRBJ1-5,CASSRQGHNQPQHF,TGTGCCAGCTCCCGACAGGGCCACAATCAGCCCCAGCATTTT
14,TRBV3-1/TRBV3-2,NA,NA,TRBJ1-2,CASSFTGNNYGYTF,TGTGCCAGCAGTTTTACCGGGAACAACTATGGCTACACCTTC
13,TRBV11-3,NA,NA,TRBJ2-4,CASSFEGGNIQYF,TGTGCCAGCAGCTTCGAAGGGGGAAACATTCAGTACTTC
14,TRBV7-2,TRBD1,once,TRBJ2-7,CASSFNQGAYEQYF,TGTGCCAGCAGCTTCAATCAGGGGGCCTACGAGCAGTACTTC
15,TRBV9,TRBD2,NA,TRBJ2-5,CASSVTSGVIETQYF,TGTGCCAGCAGCGTAACTAGCGGGGTAATAGAGACCCAGTACTTC
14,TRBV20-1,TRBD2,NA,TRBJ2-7,CSASREGSFYEQYF,TGCAGTGCTAGTCGGGAGGGAAGTTTCTACGAGCAGTACTTC
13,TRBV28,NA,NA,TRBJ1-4,CASKEGYDEKLFF,TGTGCCAGCAAGGAGGGGTACGATGAAAAACTGTTTTTT
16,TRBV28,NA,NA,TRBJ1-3,CASSLRGAGAGNTIYF,TGTGCCAGCAGTTTAAGGGGTGCGGGGGCTGGAAACACCATATATTTT
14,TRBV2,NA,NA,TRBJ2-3,CASIEAAATDTQYF,TGTGCCAGCATCGAGGCCGCAGCCACAGATACGCAGTATTTT
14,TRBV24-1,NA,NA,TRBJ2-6,CATSTSSGANVLTF,TGTGCCACCAGTACGAGCTCTGGGGCCAACGTCCTGACTTTC
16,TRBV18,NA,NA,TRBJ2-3,CASCPFGISSTDTQYF,TGTGCCAGCTGCCCCTTCGGGATCTCTAGCACAGATACGCAGTATTTT
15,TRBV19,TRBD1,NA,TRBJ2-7,CASSRGQGATYEQYF,TGTGCCAGTAGTAGGGGACAGGGGGCAACATACGAGCAGTACTTC
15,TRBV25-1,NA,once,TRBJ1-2,CASSDRTAINYGYTF,TGTGCCAGCAGTGATCGGACAGCCATCAACTATGGCTACACCTTC
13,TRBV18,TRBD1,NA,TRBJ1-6,CASSQTGDSPLHF,TGTGCCAGCTCCCAGACAGGGGACTCACCCCTCCACTTT
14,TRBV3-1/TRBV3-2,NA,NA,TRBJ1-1,CASSSPAGDTEAFF,TGTGCCAGCAGCAGTCCCGCCGGGGACACTGAAGCTTTCTTT
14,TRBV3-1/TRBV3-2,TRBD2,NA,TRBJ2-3,CASSPRGGTDTQYF,TGTGCCAGCAGCCCTCGGGGGGGTACAGATACGCAGTATTTT
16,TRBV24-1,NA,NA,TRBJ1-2,CATSDTRLGANYGYTF,TGTGCCACCAGTGACACTCGCCTAGGAGCAAACTATGGCTACACCTTC
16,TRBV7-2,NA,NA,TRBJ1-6,CASSLGQGSGGSPLHF,TGTGCCAGCAGCTTAGGTCAGGGTTCGGGTGGGTCACCCCTCCACTTT
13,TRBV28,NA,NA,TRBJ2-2,CASSRTGSGELFF,TGTGCCAGCAGCCGTACAGGGTCCGGGGAGCTGTTTTTT
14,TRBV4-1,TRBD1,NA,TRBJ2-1,CASSRDSTYNEQFF,TGCGCCAGCAGCCGGGACAGTACCTACAATGAGCAGTTCTTC
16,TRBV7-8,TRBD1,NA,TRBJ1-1,CASSHRDRGMNTEAFF,TGTGCCAGCAGCCACCGGGACAGGGGCATGAACACTGAAGCTTTCTTT
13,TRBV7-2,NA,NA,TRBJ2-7,CASSLGQGGEQYF,TGTGCCAGCAGCTTGGGGCAGGGTGGGGAGCAGTACTTC
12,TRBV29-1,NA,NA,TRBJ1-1,CSVEPGGTEAFF,TGCAGCGTTGAGCCAGGAGGCACTGAAGCTTTCTTT
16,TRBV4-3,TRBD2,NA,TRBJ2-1,CASSQSTSGGEYEQFF,TGCGCCAGCAGCCAGTCGACTAGCGGGGGGGAATATGAGCAGTTCTTC
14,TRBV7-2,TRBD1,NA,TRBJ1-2,CASSFDRAWEGYTF,TGTGCCAGCAGCTTCGACAGGGCCTGGGAGGGCTACACCTTC
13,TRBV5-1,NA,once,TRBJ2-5,CASSPDLGETQYF,TGCGCCAGCAGCCCGGACTTAGGCGAGACCCAGTACTTC
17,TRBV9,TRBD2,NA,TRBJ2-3,CASSGSPTSRRLGTQYF,TGTGCCAGCAGCGGAAGCCCGACTAGCCGGCGGCTGGGGACGCAGTATTTT
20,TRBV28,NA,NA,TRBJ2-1,CASSFPSPSRLAWGENEQFF,TGTGCCAGCAGTTTTCCCAGTCCCTCTCGACTTGCCTGGGGGGAGAATGAGCAGTTCTTC
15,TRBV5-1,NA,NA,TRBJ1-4,CASSLDRPTNEKLFF,TGCGCCAGCAGCTTGGACAGGCCAACTAATGAAAAACTGTTTTTT
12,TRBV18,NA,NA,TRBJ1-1,CASSTVNTEAFF,TGTGCCAGCTCAACTGTCAACACTGAAGCTTTCTTT
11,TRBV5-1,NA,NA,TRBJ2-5,CASSIQETQYF,TGCGCCAGCAGCATACAAGAGACCCAGTACTTC
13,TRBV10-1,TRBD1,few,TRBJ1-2,CASSEFRRGRNTF,TGCGCCAGCAGTGAGTTTAGGAGGGGGCGGAACACCTTC
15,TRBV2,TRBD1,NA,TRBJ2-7,CASSAPGQGAGEQYF,TGTGCCAGCAGTGCTCCGGGACAGGGGGCTGGCGAGCAGTACTTC
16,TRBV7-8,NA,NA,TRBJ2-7,CASSLRQSGSLYEQYF,TGTGCCAGCAGCCTACGACAGTCAGGTTCCCTCTACGAGCAGTACTTC
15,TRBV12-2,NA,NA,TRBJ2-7,CASRPGGGSSYEQYF,TGTGCAAGTCGCCCGGGGGGTGGGAGCTCCTACGAGCAGTACTTC
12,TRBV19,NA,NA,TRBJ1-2,CAIARGNYGYTF,TGTGCCATTGCCAGGGGTAACTATGGCTACACCTTC
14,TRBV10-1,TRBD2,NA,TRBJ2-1,CASSEGLAGVGQFF,TGCGCCAGCAGTGAAGGACTAGCGGGAGTTGGTCAGTTCTTC
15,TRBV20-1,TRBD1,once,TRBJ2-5,CSASDGTGGVKTQYF,TGCAGTGCTAGTGATGGGACAGGGGGCGTCAAGACCCAGTACTTC
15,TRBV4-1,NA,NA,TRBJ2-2,CASKLLEGGTGELFF,TGCGCCAGCAAACTTCTCGAAGGGGGTACCGGGGAGCTGTTTTTT
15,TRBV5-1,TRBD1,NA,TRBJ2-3,CASSLEGTGGDTQYF,TGCGCCAGCAGCTTGGAGGGGACAGGGGGCGATACGCAGTATTTT